This entry features one TCR beta chain sequence. Its antigen is unknown. These data belong to a study of T cells after posttransplantation cyclophosphamide. Study results and limitations: Skin or GI-infiltrating T cells shared few TRB sequences with blood. Donor CD8+ memory clones often dominated recipient blood repertoires at later times.

The table came from immunoSEQ multiplex PCR; TCRdb's copy has only in-frame clones and leaves some out. In the table there are about 21,000 clones, approximately 98% of which are singletons. Germline V gives CDR1 MNHNY, CDR2 SVGAGI (reference sequence). The V gene lost 5 bases and the J gene lost 12 bases, with 20 bases spanning the gap. The CDR3 is made up of 14 amino acids. This related bone marrow graft donor gave peripheral blood on the day of marrow donation. The naive gate required viable CD3+CD4+ or CD3+CD8+ cells with CCR7+CD45RA+CD45RO-CD95-CD27+CD28+ phenotype. This receptor was taken from a man aged 40-49 years in good health, CMV-negative, and a related stem cell transplant donor. V usage is TRBV6-6 and J usage is TRBJ2-1; D perhaps matches TRBD2 (6 bases). The sequenced sample was naive CD8+ T cells sorted from PBMCs. The DNA for the CDR3 is TGTGCCAGCAGTGTCCCCCAACCGATAGCGGCGCAGTTCTTC. Protein product: CASSVPQPIAAQFF.